What follows is one T cell receptor (beta chain) and its context. It lacks a known antigen. A much larger clone lies one base from this, so it may be a read error. A read error is likely, as this CDR3 ends without the conserved phenylalanine or tryptophan. The germline V gene (reference sequence) gives CDR1 as DFQATT and CDR2 as SNEGSKA. The CDR3 has 18 amino acids, counting both end residues. The DNA shown is the 54-base CDR3, in frame from base 1. Here V drops 0 bases and J drops 4 bases, and the junction holds 10 bases not matched to any gene. Libraries of naive CD8 T cells were built from about 20,000 to 1,000,000 sorted cells, with 10%, 30% or 50% of the purified RNA used. On a BD FACSAria II, naive CD8 T cells were FACS-sorted as CD8+CD4-CCR7+CD45RA+ and collected into RLT Plus buffer. To test detection sensitivity, Jurkat RNA equivalent to roughly eleven TCR copies was spiked into samples of about 18,000-1,000,000 naive CD8 T cells. CD8 T cells were enriched with RosetteSep CD8+ T Cell Enrichment Cocktail and Ficoll-Paque, followed by ACK red cell lysis.

The sample originates from a study of molecular identifiers for immune sequencing clone quantification (dated by TCRdb to about 2018). For the wider study: In a replicate experiment, RNA from roughly 18,000 or 92,000 naive CD8 T cells was split into five aliquots, four of which were sequenced. This methods study benchmarked molecular-identifier clustering-based TCR repertoire sequencing (MIDCIRS) and TCR RNA copy counting, using CD8 T cells to do so. Results the study describes overall, beyond this receptor: When barcode sub-clustering was not used, chimeric consensus sequences inflated TCR diversity, with chimeras reaching as high as 47%. Spiked-in Jurkat TCR RNA (approximately 9 copies' worth), which is not part of the donor repertoire, was contained in the naive libraries. Modeling gave 3 to 3.5 recovered TCR RNA copies per cell versus 8 to 10 by digital PCR, implying about 30% capture efficiency. Even against a background of 750,000 to 1,000,000 naive CD8 T cells, spiked-in Jurkat TCR RNA amounting to a single cell's worth was reported to be detectable. In CMV-specific effector cells, over 99% of molecules were held by clones above 20 RNA copies, whereas under 1% of molecules were held by such clones in naive cells. Highly expanded clone sizes could be underestimated because identical TCR molecules may share a barcode.

The library was made by PCR. The sequencer listed for this sample is Illumina HiSeq 4000. Bulk TCR libraries were prepared as previously described, using TCR primers listed in Table S5. Purification of total RNA was performed with the Qiagen AllPrep DNA/RNA kit. Reads from multiple sequencing runs of the same library were pooled before analysis. Per the original workflow: Reads were retained only if an exact TCR constant sequence was present, and the retained reads were trimmed to 150 nt and grouped according to their 12-nt molecular barcodes. Reads inside each barcode group were sub-clustered using a 15% Levenshtein threshold, and a quality-weighted consensus sequence was constructed for each RNA molecule. Non-functional sequences were excluded, and lower-count sequences lying one edit away from another sequence were also excluded. Based on fitting two negative binomial distributions, any barcode sub-cluster with under 20% of the maximum read count was discarded. TCRdb reworked the public reads: Q25 trimming with fastp, MiXCR clone assembly, productive beta chains retained. Every distinct CDR3 protein forms one entry, paired with its most common genes and DNA. Clone size and V and J calls follow TCRdb, not the original study. This sample comprises about 640,000 distinct CDR3 sequences, just under 20% of them detected only once. The top ten constitute 0.85% to 0.9% of the sample.

Rearrangement joined TRBV20-1 to TRBJ2-5, and TRBD2 aligns with 14 junction nucleotides. Sample: naive CD8+ T cells from blood, with Jurkat cell RNA spiked in. Sample cell subset or site, as interpreted from the label and publication: FACS-sorted CD8+CD4-CCR7+CD45RA+ naive T cells. This TCR was recovered from a human donor in good health. Some libraries in this study had Jurkat cell RNA spiked in. The CDR3 reads as follows: CSARDPGLAGVFGETQYV. The DNA reads as follows: TGCAGTGCTAGAGATCCGGGACTAGCGGGAGTTTTTGGAGAGACCCAGTACGTC.